This T cell receptor (beta chain) was obtained from a study of T cell changes during pregnancy in multiple sclerosis. The CDR3 has 14 residues. Germline CDR1 MNHEY, CDR2 SMNVEV (reference sequence). V was shortened by 6 bases and J by 1 base, with 12 bases between the two germline ends. The repertoire was sequenced with immunoSEQ multiplex PCR; TCRdb's copy has only in-frame clones and lacks some. This sample has tens of thousands of clones, with about 82% found just once. The genes are TRBV27 and TRBJ1-1; D is ambiguous. This receptor was identified in a female donor in good health, enrolled as a control in a pregnancy study. The specimen comprised CD8+ T cells from peripheral blood mononuclear cells, sampled in the first trimester of pregnancy. The CDR3 loop reads CASSPPGANTEAFF. The CDR3, as DNA: TGTGCCAGCAGCCCCCCGGGAGCGAACACTGAAGCTTTCTTT.